This T cell receptor beta chain was sequenced during a study of radiotherapy plus CTLA-4 blockade in lung cancer. Alongside CTLA-4 blockade with ipilimumab, patients with chemo-refractory metastatic non-small-cell lung cancer received focal radiation. The CDR3 extends over 16 amino acids. Germline CDR1 reads SGHNT; CDR2 reads YENEEA. The junction had 6 bases not matched to a gene; V was cut back by 4 bases and J by 0 bases. Profiled with immunoSEQ multiplex PCR; TCRdb holds only in-frame clones, not every one. The data contain 55,000 to 65,000 clones, about 72% of them seen just once; the ten biggest clones take up around 2.8%.

Source: peripheral blood, taken from a patient treated with radiotherapy plus ipilimumab. This sequence was found in a human donor with non-small cell lung cancer who had a complete response to radiotherapy plus ipilimumab. The gene calls are TRBV11-3 and TRBJ2-3, with TRBD2 identical over 8 bases. The CDR3 nucleotides are TGTGCCAGCAGCTCCCTAGGACTAGCTAGCACAGATACGCAGTATTTT. Encoded protein: CASSSLGLASTDTQYF.